A selection of T cell receptor beta chains follows, all from one sample in a study of OX40 agonist ivuxolimab in advanced cancers. Data came from immunoSEQ multiplex PCR; TCRdb stores just in-frame clones and leaves some out. The sample records some 21,000 clones, around nine tenths being singletons. Sequenced material: CD4+ or CD8+ T cells sorted from blood, taken in a trial of the OX40 agonist ivuxolimab. The receptors were gathered from an adult with an advanced solid tumor such as melanoma, head and neck, liver or kidney cancer. Each CDR3 is given with its conserved first and last residue. D genes are given only for firm matches. For some rows the clone size is stated as once, few or many, or as a class when expanded; others skip it.

-	-	TRBV7-9	TRBJ2-7	CASSLEYEQYF	TGTGCCAGCAGCCTAGAATACGAGCAGTACTTC
-	-	TRBV7-9	TRBJ1-1	CASSLAGFSNTEAFF	TGTGCCAGCAGCTTAGCTGGGTTCTCGAACACTGAAGCTTTCTTT
-	-	TRBV9	TRBJ2-7	CASSGQGNEQYF	TGTGCCAGCAGCGGGCAGGGTAACGAGCAGTACTTC
once	TRBD1	TRBV9	TRBJ2-2	CASSSRQGAGELFF	TGTGCCAGCAGCTCTCGACAGGGGGCCGGGGAGCTGTTTTTT
-	TRBD1	TRBV15	TRBJ2-1	CATVRDRAYNEQFF	TGTGCCACCGTCCGGGACAGGGCTTACAATGAGCAGTTCTTC
-	-	TRBV15	TRBJ1-5	CIKNQPQHF	TGTATAAAAAATCAGCCCCAGCATTTT
-	-	TRBV27	TRBJ2-3	CASSLLGGDFSTDTQYF	TGTGCCAGCAGTTTATTAGGCGGAGACTTTAGCACAGATACGCAGTATTTT
-	-	TRBV27	TRBJ2-1	CASSPPSSIEQFF	TGTGCCAGCAGTCCGCCGTCTAGCATTGAGCAGTTCTTC
-	TRBD1	TRBV7-8	TRBJ1-5	CASSWDSYQPQHF	TGTGCCAGCAGCTGGGACAGTTATCAGCCCCAGCATTTT
-	TRBD2	TRBV6-5	TRBJ2-7	CASSTAGALYEQYF	TGTGCCAGCAGCACAGCGGGAGCTCTCTACGAGCAGTACTTC
-	-	TRBV5-1	TRBJ1-4	CASSLGPNEKLFF	TGCGCCAGCAGCTTGGGACCAAATGAAAAACTGTTTTTT